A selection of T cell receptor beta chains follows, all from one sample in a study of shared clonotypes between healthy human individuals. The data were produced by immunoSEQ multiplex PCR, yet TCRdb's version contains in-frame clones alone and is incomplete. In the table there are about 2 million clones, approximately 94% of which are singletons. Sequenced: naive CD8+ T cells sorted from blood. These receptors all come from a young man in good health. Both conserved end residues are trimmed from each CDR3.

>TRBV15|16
ATSRGTKGVPTGNTIY
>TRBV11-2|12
ASSLLYVNTEAF
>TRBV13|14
ASSLAGILAKNIQY
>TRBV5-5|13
ASSLSGSSSYEQY
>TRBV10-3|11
AIQEVLSYEQY
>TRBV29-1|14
SVEGARGIPNNEQF
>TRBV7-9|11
ASSPNGAGELF
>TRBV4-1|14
ASSQVRTGSNEKLF
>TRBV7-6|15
ASSLLQGLPNTGELF
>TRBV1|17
TSSSRDETGRGSGNTIY
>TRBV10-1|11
ASSEGGAYEQY
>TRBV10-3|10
AIRRGNTEAF
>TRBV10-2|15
ASSDPSLTGRYSPLH
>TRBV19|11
ASTPKDPYEQY
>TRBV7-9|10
ASSLLNTEAF
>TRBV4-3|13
ASSQVLADSYEQY
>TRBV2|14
ASSFPKSGYSYEQY
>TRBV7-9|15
ASSLAGQGARGNTIY
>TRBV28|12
ASIGTSGSYEQY
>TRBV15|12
ATSRVGAWETQY
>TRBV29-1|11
SVVGLVGETQY
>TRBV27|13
ASSPPNRGTYGYT
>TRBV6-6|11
ASRLERGDTQY